The 8 T cell receptor beta chains below all came from one sample that was sequenced in a study of identical twins. Using its own MiXCR run on the 5' RACE reads, TCRdb lists one record per CDR3 protein. The sample shows about 530,000 distinct CDR3 sequences, around 20% of them seen only once. The sample was also reused in another study, on yellow fever vaccine responses in identical twins.

The sequenced sample consisted of CD4+ T cells sorted from blood. These TCRs come from a woman aged 18 to 35 in good health.

The CDR3 nucleotides read TGTGCCAGTAGTTTGGTTGGGGACCACAATCAGCCCCAGCATTTT. Protein sequence: CASSLVGDHNQPQHF. V gene TRBV19 combines with J gene TRBJ1-5; D might be TRBD1 (5 bases). The CDR3 length is 15 residues. V lost 5 bases, J lost 3 bases, and 14 bases lay in between. Germline V gives CDR1 LNHDA, CDR2 SQIVND (reference sequence).

This chain connects TRBV29-1 to TRBJ2-2; D possibly corresponds to TRBD1 (5 bases). This CDR3 comprises 14 residues. Trimming shortened V by 6 bases and J by 6 bases, and 17 bases separated the two germline ends. CDR1 and CDR2 from the germline V gene are SQVTM and ANQGSEA. The CDR3 sequence is CSVSGAGKAGELFF. For the CDR3, the DNA is TGCAGCGTCTCTGGGGCAGGAAAGGCCGGGGAGCTGTTTTTT.

The rearrangement links TRBV5-5 to TRBJ1-4; D is undetermined. V was shortened by 4 bases and J by 7 bases, with 8 bases between the two germline ends. The CDR3 is made up of 12 amino acids. CDR1 is SGHKS, CDR2 YYEKEE, per germline (reference sequence). The CDR3 nucleotides are TGTGCCAGCAGCCAGGACGGTGAAAAACTGTTTTTT. Its protein product is CASSQDGEKLFF. Variable domain in full (rest from reference TRBV5-5 and TRBJ1-4): DAGVTQSPTHLIKTRGQQVTLRCSPISGHKSVSWYQQVLGQGPQFIFQYYEKEERGRGNFPDRFSARQFPNYSSELNVNALLLGDSALYLCASSQDGEKLFFGSGTQLSVL.

J is TRBJ2-5 and V is TRBV18; D is unresolved. The CDR3 covers 13 residues. Germline CDR1 KGHSH, CDR2 LQKENI. V lost 3 bases and J lost 2, with 7 bases in between. The CDR3 loop reads CASSPRRQETQYF. CDR3 bases: TGTGCCAGCTCACCGAGGCGGCAAGAGACCCAGTACTTC.

There are a few counts of this clonotype. The chain employs TRBV12-3 or TRBV12-4 and TRBJ2-7; possible D gene TRBD2, 6 bases. V was trimmed by 8 bases and J by 1 base, leaving 21 bases between them. The CDR3 has 16 amino acids. CDR3 in DNA: TGTGCCAGCGGGTCAAGCATGGCCGGGGGATCCTACGAGCAGTACTTC. Translation gives CASGSSMAGGSYEQYF.

J is TRBJ2-5 and V is TRBV12-3 or TRBV12-4, with 11 nucleotides matching TRBD2. The V gene end was trimmed by 3 bases and the J gene end by 2 bases; junction bases not matched to a gene: 14. The CDR3 contains 19 residues. DNA for the CDR3: TGTGCCAGCAGTTTCCTGGCTAGCGGGGGGAATAACCCACAAGAGACCCAGTACTTC. As protein: CASSFLASGGNNPQETQYF.

V and J are TRBV28 and TRBJ1-1; TRBD1 matches at 10 bases. This CDR3 has 16 amino acids. With V trimmed by 6 bases and J by 5 bases, 12 bases remained unmatched. Germline V CDR1 and CDR2: MDHEN, SYDVKM. This chain's CDR3 is CASSSRQGASGTEAFF. CDR3 DNA sequence: TGTGCCAGCAGCTCACGACAGGGGGCTAGTGGAACTGAAGCTTTCTTT.

This clonotype appeared a few times. The rearrangement joins TRBV11-2 to TRBJ2-3; 12 nucleotides align to TRBD2. V lost 5 bases, J lost 9 bases, and 12 bases stayed unmatched. Germline V lookup: CDR1 SGHAT, CDR2 FQNNGV. The CDR3 covers 16 residues. CDR3: CASSPRTSGDGLTQYF. The DNA for the CDR3 is TGTGCCAGCAGCCCAAGGACTAGCGGGGATGGTTTAACGCAGTATTTT.